Listed here are 29 T cell receptor beta chains from one sample, sequenced in a study of T cell responses to AZD1222 COVID-19 vaccine. The repertoire was sequenced with immunoSEQ multiplex PCR; TCRdb's copy has only in-frame clones and lacks some. The sample contains 100,000 to 150,000 clones, just under 90% of which appear only once. The sample in question was peripheral blood, obtained on day 0 of AZD1222 vaccination. These receptors were collected from an adult in good health.

This chain links TRBV5-1 with TRBJ1-1; 8 bases align to TRBD1. The trim removed 4 bases at V and 2 bases at J, leaving 7 bases unmatched. Looked up from germline, CDR1 is SGHRS and CDR2 is YFSETQ. CDR3 length: 15 amino acids. In DNA form, the CDR3 reads TGCGCCAGCAGCCCAGGGGGACAGGAAAACACTGAAGCTTTCTTT. This translates into CASSPGGQENTEAFF.

This chain uses TRBV6-1 with TRBJ2-1; possibly TRBD1 for D (5 bases). V was clipped by 2 bases and J by 6 bases, with 8 bases between them. From germline, CDR1 is MNHNS and CDR2 SASEGT. The CDR3 is 13 amino acids. CDR3 nucleotide sequence: TGTGCCAGCAGTGAAATCAGGGTCAATGAGCAGTTCTTC. It translates to CASSEIRVNEQFF.

The rearrangement joins TRBV21-1 to TRBJ1-1. TRBV21-1 is recorded as a pseudogene. The CDR3 is 15 residues long. CDR3 amino acids: CASSKGREYIAEAFF. CDR3 DNA sequence: TGTGCCAGCAGCAAGGGGAGGGAATATATCGCTGAAGCTTTCTTT.

V and J are TRBV23-1 and TRBJ2-3, with 9 positions matching TRBD2. Being an ORF, TRBV23-1 has a function that is uncertain. With 9 bases clipped from V and 4 bases from J, the junction kept 8 bases outside the gene matches. The CDR3 length is 14 residues. The CDR3, as DNA: TGCGCCAGGCCGCCGAGCGGGGGGCCAGATACGCAGTATTTT. The encoded protein is CARPPSGGPDTQYF.

The chain has TRBV5-1 and TRBJ1-2; 8 nucleotides align to TRBD1. Germline lookup yields CDR1 SGHRS and CDR2 YFSETQ. Unmatched junction bases numbered 3, after V lost 2 bases and J lost 0 bases. The CDR3 extends over 15 amino acids. The CDR3 DNA reads TGCGCCAGCAGCTTTGGGGACAGGCCTAACTATGGCTACACCTTC. It yields the protein CASSFGDRPNYGYTF. The variable domain in full, completed from reference TRBV5-1 and TRBJ1-2, reads KAGVTQTPRYLIKTRGQQVTLSCSPISGHRSVSWYQQTPGQGLQFLFEYFSETQRNKGNFPGRFSGRQFSNSRSEMNVSTLELGDSALYLCASSFGDRPNYGYTFGSGTRLTVV.

The V call is TRBV2, the J call TRBJ1-6, with unresolved D. The CDR3 has 15 amino acids. Between the trimmed V and J ends, which lost 2 bases and 6 bases, there was a span of 11 bases. From germline, CDR1 is SNHLY and CDR2 FYNNEI. CDR3 bases: TGTGCCAGCAGTGAATTTGGACCGAGTAATTCACCCCTCCACTTT. It yields the protein CASSEFGPSNSPLHF.

This clone was counted a single time. The CDR3 nucleotides read TGTGCCAGCAGTTTATTATCAGGGAATGGCTACACCTTC. This encodes CASSLLSGNGYTF. The J gene is TRBJ1-2, the V gene TRBV28; possible D gene TRBD1, 5 bases. Germline loops: CDR1 MDHEN, CDR2 SYDVKM. The germline V and J ends were trimmed by 1 base and 6 bases, with 9 bases remaining between them. The CDR3 consists of 13 residues.

The chain uses TRBV5-1 and TRBJ2-7, with D perhaps TRBD2 (5 bases). The CDR3 sequence is 15 residues long. Germline V gene lookup returns CDR1 SGHRS and CDR2 YFSETQ. The V end lost 4 bases, the J end lost 4 bases, and 18 bases lay between the germline ends. This chain's CDR3 is CASSPLGPTGYEQYF. CDR3 DNA sequence: TGCGCCAGCAGCCCCCTCGGGCCGACGGGATACGAGCAGTACTTC. Based on the CDR3 plus reference TRBV5-1 and TRBJ2-7, the full variable domain is KAGVTQTPRYLIKTRGQQVTLSCSPISGHRSVSWYQQTPGQGLQFLFEYFSETQRNKGNFPGRFSGRQFSNSRSEMNVSTLELGDSALYLCASSPLGPTGYEQYFGPGTRLTVT.

V usage is TRBV6-5 and J usage is TRBJ2-2; D is possibly TRBD1 or TRBD2 (5 bases each). The length of the CDR3 is 13 residues. V was clipped by 2 bases and J by 6 bases, with 7 bases between them. CDR1 and CDR2 from the germline V gene are MNHEY and SVGAGI. In DNA form, the CDR3 reads TGTGCCAGCAGTTACCAGGGACCCGGGGAGCTGTTTTTT. It codes for CASSYQGPGELFF.

V and J are TRBV11-2 and TRBJ1-1; D may be TRBD1 (6 bases). The CDR3 contains 15 residues. From germline, CDR1 is SGHAT and CDR2 FQNNGV. V lost 0 bases, J lost 8 bases, and 16 bases lay in between. The CDR3 loop reads CASSLDPGARHEAFF. The DNA for the CDR3 is TGTGCCAGCAGCTTAGATCCGGGGGCTCGACACGAAGCTTTCTTT.

This chain links TRBV19 with TRBJ1-2, with 8 positions matching TRBD1. Per germline, CDR1 LNHDA and CDR2 SQIVND (reference sequence). With 7 bases clipped from V and 4 bases from J, the junction kept 8 bases outside the gene matches. The CDR3 covers 14 residues. CDR3 bases: TGTGCCAGTATGGGACAGGCAACGCGCTATGGCTACACCTTC. It yields the protein CASMGQATRYGYTF.

V usage is TRBV28 and J usage is TRBJ1-1; TRBD1 is a possible D gene (5 bases). This CDR3 contains 15 residues. Trimming removed 6 bases at V and 0 bases at J, with 14 bases between. Germline V gene lookup returns CDR1 MDHEN and CDR2 SYDVKM. The CDR3 bases are TGTGCCAGCAGCTCTCCCGGGACGGTGAACACTGAAGCTTTCTTT. Protein product: CASSSPGTVNTEAFF.

V usage is TRBV11-3 and J usage is TRBJ2-1, with D tentatively TRBD1 or TRBD2 (5 bases each). Germline CDR1 reads SGHNT; CDR2 reads YENEEA. This CDR3 has 16 residues. V lost 2 bases and J lost 7, with 18 bases in between. CDR3 sequence: CASSLRGAGPRNEQFF. In DNA form, the CDR3 reads TGTGCCAGCAGCTTAAGAGGGGCCGGGCCTCGGAATGAGCAGTTCTTC.

This clone was detected only once. Here the CDR3 DNA reads TGTGCCAGTACAAAGGGGGATAGTGGCACTCAGCATTTT. Its protein is CASTKGDSGTQHF. The chain carries TRBV19 and TRBJ1-5; TRBD1 is a possible D gene (6 bases). The length of the CDR3 is 13 residues. Germline CDR1 is LNHDA and CDR2 is SQIVND (reference sequence). V was shortened by 7 bases and J by 13 bases, with 20 bases between the two germline ends.

The rearrangement uses TRBV6-6 and TRBJ2-1; 9 bases agree with TRBD1. The germline V gene encodes CDR1 MNHNY and CDR2 SVGAGI (reference sequence). J was trimmed by 6 bases and V by 4 bases; bases with no gene match: 1. The CDR3 contains 13 residues. CDR3 region: CASSSGQGNEQFF. CDR3 bases: TGTGCCAGCAGTTCGGGACAGGGCAATGAGCAGTTCTTC.

This chain joins TRBV6-5 and TRBJ1-2, with D unresolved. In germline, CDR1 is MNHEY, CDR2 SVGAGI. V lost 4 bases and J 5 bases, leaving 8 bases between the germline ends. This CDR3 has 12 amino acids. The CDR3 bases are TGTGCCAGCAGTTCTACGGGGTATGGCTACACCTTC. Amino acid sequence: CASSSTGYGYTF.

The chain employs TRBV18 and TRBJ2-1, with a weak D call TRBD1 (5 bases). V was clipped by 5 bases and J by 3 bases, with 14 bases between them. Germline CDR1 reads KGHSH; CDR2 reads LQKENI. This CDR3 comprises 15 residues. CDR3 nucleotides: TGTGCCAGCTCAGAGTCAGGGTGGAACTACAATGAGCAGTTCTTC. This sequence encodes CASSESGWNYNEQFF.

J is TRBJ1-3 and V is TRBV30; the D gene is possibly TRBD1 (6 bases). The CDR3 runs to 14 residues. The germline gives CDR1 GTSNPN, CDR2 SVGIG (reference sequence). V was clipped by 4 bases and J by 6 bases, with 16 bases between them. CDR3 residues: CAWTRGTRLNTIYF. CDR3 sequence (DNA): TGTGCCTGGACCAGGGGCACCCGGCTAAACACCATATATTTT.

This chain joins TRBV21-1 and TRBJ1-2; the table calls TRBD1, which could not be checked here. TRBV21-1 is assigned pseudogene status. This CDR3 is built from 20 residues. In nucleotides, the CDR3 is TGTGCCAGCAGCGAGAGGACAGGGTCCTTTCTTAAAAATAGAAACTATGGCTACACCTTC. Protein: CASSERTGSFLKNRNYGYTF.

This chain uses TRBV6-1 with TRBJ2-1, with 7 bases lining up with TRBD2. This CDR3 contains 13 residues. J was trimmed by 4 bases and V by 8 bases; bases with no gene match: 5. Germline values: CDR1 MNHNS, CDR2 SASEGT. CDR3 sequence reads: CASQFSGYNEQFF. CDR3 sequence (DNA): TGTGCCAGCCAATTTAGCGGGTACAATGAGCAGTTCTTC.

The chain employs TRBV5-1 and TRBJ2-5, with 8 bases fitting TRBD2. This CDR3 spans 14 amino acids. Trimming at V came to 2 bases and at J to 3 bases, leaving 3 bases not matched to a gene. Germline V gene data show CDR1 as SGHRS and CDR2 as YFSETQ. The CDR3 DNA is TGCGCCAGCAGCTTTAGCGGGGTCGAAGAGACCCAGTACTTC. It translates to CASSFSGVEETQYF.

The V call is TRBV6-5, the J call TRBJ1-6; D ambiguous. V was shortened by 6 bases and J by 7 bases, with 7 bases between the two germline ends. The CDR3 totals 12 residues. The germline V gene has CDR1 MNHEY and CDR2 SVGAGI. The CDR3 DNA reads TGTGCCAGCAGCGTGGGGAATTCACCCCTCCACTTT. Amino acid sequence: CASSVGNSPLHF.

This chain connects TRBV6-5 to TRBJ2-1, with D possibly matching TRBD1 (6 bases). Germline CDR1 MNHEY, CDR2 SVGAGI. Trimming took 8 bases from V and 9 from J, leaving 20 bases between them. This CDR3 spans 14 amino acids. The CDR3 sequence: CASQADRRIGEQFF. The CDR3, as DNA: TGTGCCAGCCAAGCCGACAGGAGAATCGGTGAGCAGTTCTTC.

This clone has more than one count but fewer than ten. J is TRBJ1-2 and V is TRBV6-5, with a possible D match to TRBD1 (5 bases). The germline V and J ends were trimmed by 4 bases and 0 bases, with 9 bases remaining between them. There are 14 residues in the CDR3. The germline V gene encodes CDR1 MNHEY and CDR2 SVGAGI. Here the CDR3 DNA reads TGTGCCAGCAGTTTTCAGGGAGCTAACTATGGCTACACCTTC. It yields the protein CASSFQGANYGYTF.

The table lists this clone with a count of one. This sequence joins TRBV6-5 and TRBJ1-2, with 8 bases matching TRBD1. Germline CDR1 reads MNHEY; CDR2 reads SVGAGI. The V and J ends lost 6 bases and 5 bases, in that order; junction bases with no gene match: 5. This CDR3 spans 13 amino acids. CDR3 in amino acids: CASSRDRSYGYTF. The CDR3 nucleotides are TGTGCCAGCAGCCGGGACAGGTCTTATGGCTACACCTTC.

The chain is built from TRBV5-4 and TRBJ2-1; possible D gene TRBD2, 5 bases. Germline V gene lookup returns CDR1 SGHNT and CDR2 YYREEE (reference sequence). Trimming removed 5 bases from V and 7 bases from J, with 10 bases in between. There are 12 residues in the CDR3. The CDR3 sequence is CASRGVVNEQFF. In DNA form, the CDR3 reads TGTGCCAGCAGGGGAGTGGTGAATGAGCAGTTCTTC. Together with reference TRBV5-4 and TRBJ2-1, the CDR3 gives the full variable domain: ETGVTQSPTHLIKTRGQQVTLRCSSQSGHNTVSWYQQALGQGPQFIFQYYREEENGRGNFPPRFSGLQFPNYSSELNVNALELDDSALYLCASRGVVNEQFFGPGTRLTVL.

The V gene is TRBV2, the J gene TRBJ1-2; D possibly corresponds to TRBD1 (5 bases). The ends were cut back, 6 bases at V and 3 bases at J, with 8 bases in the middle. The CDR3 runs to 12 residues. CDR1 and CDR2 (germline): SNHLY, FYNNEI. The CDR3 coding sequence is TGTGCCAGCAGGACAGATTACTATGGCTACACCTTC. It encodes CASRTDYYGYTF. The complete variable domain, with remaining parts taken from reference TRBV2 and TRBJ1-2, reads EPEVTQTPSHQVTQMGQEVILRCVPISNHLYFYWYRQILGQKVEFLVSFYNNEISEKSEIFDDQFSVERPDGSNFTLKIRSTKLEDSAMYFCASRTDYYGYTFGSGTRLTVV.

V gene TRBV15 combines with J gene TRBJ1-1; D unclear. V lost 0 bases and J lost 5, with 10 bases in between. The V gene's germline CDR1 is LNHNV and CDR2 YYDKDF (reference sequence). The CDR3 extends over 14 amino acids. CDR3 in amino acids: CATSRDRWYTEAFF. In DNA form, the CDR3 reads TGTGCCACCAGCAGAGATCGGTGGTATACTGAAGCTTTCTTT.

V is TRBV12-3 or TRBV12-4 and J is TRBJ1-5; no reliable D call. V lost 3 bases and J lost 10, with 13 bases in between. This CDR3 region has 13 residues. In DNA, the CDR3 is TGTGCCAGCAGTTTTATTACCGATGGACCCCAGCATTTT. Its protein product is CASSFITDGPQHF.